This T cell receptor beta chain was identified in a study of CD4 T cells in relation to SARS-CoV-2 and coronaviruses. Study at large: Crossreactive spike epitopes shared across donors were mapped to their HLA restriction. Study findings and constraints: Memory recall responses, not primary responses primed in culture, are what the assay detects. Each donor contributed either pre-pandemic or post-infection samples, not both.

Method: immunoSEQ multiplex PCR; TCRdb's copy keeps in-frame clones and lacks some. The data show about 60,000 clones, about 94% seen once. CDR1 SGHTS and CDR2 YDEGEE come from the germline V gene. CDR3 size: 15 residues. Between the trimmed V and J ends, which lost 0 bases and 3 bases, there was a span of 10 bases. The unexposed donors gave CD4+ T cells in about 2010-2019, prior to COVID-19. In its sample, this clone was seen once. Its antigen is currently unknown. The receptor's source is a human donor in good health. This chain links TRBV5-8 with TRBJ2-1; D gene uncertain. Sequencing was performed on naive CD4+ T cells from PBMCs. Described subset: naive CD4+ T cells isolated by negative enrichment. The CDR3 region is CASSLVNYGYNEQFF. In nucleotides, the CDR3 is TGTGCCAGCAGCTTGGTCAATTACGGCTACAATGAGCAGTTCTTC.